Listed below are T cell receptor beta chains from one sample, sequenced in a study of cytomegalovirus exposure and HLA in healthy donors. Generated by immunoSEQ multiplex PCR, the TCRdb table keeps only in-frame clones and is missing some. This sample carries over 150,000 clones, approximately 80% of them seen once, and the ten largest clones take about 3.1%. Sequencing was carried out using PBMCs. These receptors all come from a woman between 45 and 60 years old in good health and CMV-seropositive. The conserved cysteine and the conserved F or W are not part of the CDR3 here.

>TRBV5-1|12
ASSTGEVSYGYT
>TRBV13|13
ASSLGLAQSYEQY
>TRBV6-5|12
ASSGQGGENIQY
>TRBV5-1|13
ASSLTPSGGYEQY
>TRBV5-1|13
ASSFGGGTTPGYT
>TRBV9|14
ASSVGTGGPYNEQF
>TRBV19|12
ASTPGGGRKTQY
>TRBV27|14
ASAHGTARSSYEQY
>TRBV28|15
ASSYSALGQGGETQY
>TRBV6-1|10
ASSPREVEAF
>TRBV2|13
ASTNRGGIDQPQH
>TRBV30|12
AWNGQDANYGYT
>TRBV10-3|11
AISGEEYNEQF
>TRBV4-1|12
ASSHLQAQETQY
>TRBV9|14
ASSAQTGGTHTEAF
>TRBV14|14
ASSPGVAGEAETQY
>TRBV14|14
ASSQLGGSLNTEAF
>TRBV5-1|15
ASSLGTSAHSYNEQF
>TRBV7-9|14
ASSPPDRANTGELF
>TRBV28|13
ASTPGAVRTGELF
>TRBV7-3|12
ASSYTGGTDTQY
>TRBV5-1|13
ASSLPTGGADEQY
>TRBV5-8|13
ATTTGGYKGQPQH
>TRBV5-4|13
ASSLPGITPYGYT
>TRBV6-5|12
ASTQGLGNSPLH
>TRBV7-2|12
ASSSGPHRGGYT